This T cell receptor (beta chain) was profiled in a study of cytomegalovirus exposure and HLA in healthy donors. V was clipped by 0 bases and J by 6 bases; unmatched bases: 4. The CDR3 consists of 16 residues. Germline CDR1 reads SGHRS; CDR2 reads YFSETQ. PCR primers comprised 60 Vbeta and 13 Jbeta primers. The data were produced by immunoSEQ multiplex PCR, yet TCRdb's version contains in-frame clones alone and is incomplete. In the table there are around 110,000 clones, about 69% of which are singletons. The J gene is TRBJ2-5, the V gene TRBV5-1, with TRBD2 matching 14 bases. The material sequenced was PBMCs. This sequence originates from a woman aged 18-29 years in good health and CMV-seronegative. CDR3 sequence reads: CASSLGLAGGGKTQYF. DNA of the CDR3: TGCGCCAGCAGCTTGGGACTAGCGGGGGGGGGTAAGACCCAGTACTTC.